The rows below give T cell receptor beta chains drawn from one sample of a study of ipilimumab plus nivolumab after autologous stem cell transplantation. TCRdb's copy holds only in-frame clones and misses some; the assay was immunoSEQ multiplex PCR. This repertoire shows 15,000 to 20,000 clones, almost 80% found once; its top ten account for 9.5% to 13%. The sample was PBMCs, taken in a trial of ipilimumab plus nivolumab as post-transplant consolidation. These receptors were taken from a male donor with diffuse large B-cell lymphoma. Each CDR3 is given with its conserved first and last residue. A D gene is named only where the DNA matches it firmly. Only some rows state a clone size, as once, few, many or a class for expanded clones.

-	TRBV6-1	-	TRBJ2-7	CASSLGEVLKEQYF	TGTGCCAGCAGTTTAGGTGAGGTACTCAAGGAGCAGTACTTC
-	TRBV6-6	-	TRBJ1-5	CASTLVQGHQPQHF	TGTGCCAGCACCCTGGTTCAGGGGCATCAGCCCCAGCATTTT
-	TRBV29-1	-	TRBJ2-5	CSVRGNQETQYF	TGCAGCGTTAGGGGCAACCAAGAGACCCAGTACTTC
once	TRBV28	TRBD2	TRBJ2-1	CASGLAGVLEQFF	TGTGCCAGCGGACTAGCGGGGGTTCTTGAGCAGTTCTTC
-	TRBV2	TRBD1	TRBJ2-5	CASSEWQGAQETQYF	TGTGCCAGCAGTGAATGGCAGGGGGCCCAAGAGACCCAGTACTTC
-	TRBV27	-	TRBJ2-5	CASSSLPPWETQYF	TGTGCCAGCAGTTCCCTCCCCCCCTGGGAGACCCAGTACTTC
-	TRBV2	TRBD1	TRBJ2-7	CASSRDSSYEQYF	TGTGCCAGCAGTCGGGACAGCTCCTACGAGCAGTACTTC
-	TRBV6-1	-	TRBJ2-3	CASSEFLSGPDEEDTQYF	TGTGCCAGCAGTGAATTTCTTTCTGGACCCGACGAGGAAGATACGCAGTATTTT
-	TRBV5-4	-	TRBJ2-3	CASSPSGSTDTQYF	TGTGCCAGCAGTCCAAGCGGAAGCACAGATACGCAGTATTTT
-	TRBV5-6	TRBD1	TRBJ1-2	CASSLGTGGIGYTF	TGTGCCAGCAGCTTGGGAACAGGGGGCATTGGCTACACCTTC
few	TRBV6-5	-	TRBJ2-5	CASSYGLAEETQYF	TGTGCCAGCAGTTACGGTCTAGCAGAAGAGACCCAGTACTTC
-	TRBV5-1	-	TRBJ2-7	CASSWSRDTEQYF	TGCGCCAGCAGCTGGAGCCGGGACACCGAGCAGTACTTC
-	TRBV6-7	TRBD2	TRBJ2-2	CAPRTGGGGNTGELFF	TGTGCCCCCAGAACAGGCGGGGGGGGGAACACCGGGGAGCTGTTTTTT
-	TRBV11-3	-	TRBJ2-7	CASSRGQKQYF	TGTGCCAGCAGCCGAGGACAGAAGCAGTACTTC
-	TRBV11-2	-	TRBJ1-3	CASSVYSAGNTIYF	TGTGCCAGCAGCGTGTACAGTGCTGGAAACACCATATATTTT
-	TRBV11-1	TRBD2	TRBJ2-3	CATRLGVAGGTDTQYF	TGTGCCACGCGACTCGGAGTAGCGGGGGGCACAGATACGCAGTATTTT
-	TRBV19	TRBD1	TRBJ2-1	CASSNRQGGGNEQFF	TGTGCCAGTAGTAATCGACAGGGGGGCGGGAATGAGCAGTTCTTC
few	TRBV5-5	-	TRBJ2-7	CASSLLNSYEQYF	TGTGCCAGCAGCTTGTTGAACTCCTACGAGCAGTACTTC
-	TRBV18	-	TRBJ1-1	CASSPRYSATNTEAFF	TGTGCCAGCTCACCACGGTACAGCGCCACGAACACTGAAGCTTTCTTT
once	TRBV2	-	TRBJ2-1	CASRSGSGRYNEQFF	TGTGCCAGCAGGTCCGGGTCTGGAAGATACAATGAGCAGTTCTTC
-	TRBV13	TRBD1	TRBJ2-5	CASSSTGQQETQYF	TGTGCCAGCAGCTCGACAGGGCAGCAAGAGACCCAGTACTTC
-	TRBV5-4	TRBD2	TRBJ2-5	CASSPGRQETQYF	TGTGCCAGCAGCCCCGGGAGGCAAGAGACCCAGTACTTC
few	TRBV6-5	-	TRBJ1-1	CASSYSKGKKNTEAFF	TGTGCCAGCAGTTACTCTAAGGGGAAAAAGAACACTGAAGCTTTCTTT
-	TRBV29-1	-	TRBJ2-2	CSGWGLNTGELFF	TGCAGCGGATGGGGTCTCAACACCGGGGAGCTGTTTTTT
-	TRBV2	-	TRBJ1-2	CASSEAPGGYTF	TGTGCCAGCAGTGAAGCGCCAGGCGGCTACACCTTC
-	TRBV6-5	TRBD2	TRBJ2-1	CASSRAGARYNEQFF	TGTGCCAGCAGCCGAGCGGGGGCGCGATACAATGAGCAGTTCTTC
-	TRBV29-1	-	TRBJ2-7	CSAQRLGTSDEQYF	TGCAGCGCCCAACGGCTCGGGACCTCGGACGAGCAGTACTTC
-	TRBV4-1	TRBD2	TRBJ2-3	CASSQVPGLGVDTQYF	TGCGCCAGCAGCCAAGTGCCGGGACTAGGAGTAGATACGCAGTATTTT
-	TRBV7-9	-	TRBJ1-5	CASSSGEFYSNQPQHF	TGTGCCAGCAGTTCAGGAGAATTTTATAGCAATCAGCCCCAGCATTTT
medium-sized	TRBV7-2	TRBD2	TRBJ2-1	CASSLMRGGNEQFF	TGTGCCAGCAGCTTAATGAGGGGAGGGAATGAGCAGTTCTTC
once	TRBV18	-	TRBJ2-5	CASSPPAGHRETQYF	TGTGCCAGCTCACCACCGGCGGGCCACCGAGAGACCCAGTACTTC
-	TRBV7-3	TRBD2	TRBJ2-1	CASSLGLGVYEQFF	TGTGCCAGCAGCTTGGGACTAGGGGTATATGAGCAGTTCTTC
-	TRBV4-1	TRBD1	TRBJ1-2	CASSIHSLDREGFYGYTF	TGCGCCAGCAGCATACACAGCCTGGACAGGGAGGGTTTCTATGGCTACACCTTC
-	TRBV18	-	TRBJ1-1	CASSQGTLEAEAFF	TGTGCCAGCTCCCAAGGGACCCTTGAAGCTGAAGCTTTCTTT
-	TRBV7-9	-	TRBJ2-7	CASSLVSYEQYF	TGTGCCAGCAGCTTAGTGTCCTACGAGCAGTACTTC
-	TRBV6-1	-	TRBJ2-1	CASSEIGYNEQFF	TGTGCCAGCAGTGAAATAGGATACAATGAGCAGTTCTTC
-	TRBV7-8	TRBD1	TRBJ1-2	CASSLKTGVNYGYTF	TGTGCCAGCAGCTTAAAGACAGGGGTGAACTATGGCTACACCTTC